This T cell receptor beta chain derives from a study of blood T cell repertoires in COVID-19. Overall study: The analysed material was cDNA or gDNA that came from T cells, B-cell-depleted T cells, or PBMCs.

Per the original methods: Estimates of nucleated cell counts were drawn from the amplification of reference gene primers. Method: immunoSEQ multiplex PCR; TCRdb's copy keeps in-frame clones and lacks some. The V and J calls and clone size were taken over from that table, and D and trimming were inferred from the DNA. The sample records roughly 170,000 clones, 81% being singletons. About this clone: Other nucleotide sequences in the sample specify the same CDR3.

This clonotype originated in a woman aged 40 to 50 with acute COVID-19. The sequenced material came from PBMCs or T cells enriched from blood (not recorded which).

Here the CDR3 reads CASSFRDFSYEQYF. CDR3 DNA sequence: TGCGCCAGCAGCTTCCGGGACTTCTCCTACGAGCAGTACTTC. The chain uses TRBV5-1 and TRBJ2-7; possible D gene TRBD2, 6 bases. The CDR3 contains 14 residues. Germline lookup yields CDR1 SGHRS and CDR2 YFSETQ. With 2 bases removed from V and 0 bases from J, the gap between germline ends came to 9 bases.